The 21 T cell receptor beta chains in this list originate from one sample, sequenced in a study of blood T cell repertoires in COVID-19. The protocol was immunoSEQ multiplex PCR, while the TCRdb copy is restricted to in-frame clones and leaves out a portion. This table has over 100,000 clones, approximately 88% appearing once. Sequencing input: peripheral blood. All receptors derive from a woman in her 70s with acute or convalescent COVID-19.

DNA for the CDR3: TGTGCCAGCAGCCAAAGCCTAGCGGGAGTCTGGGGCACAGATACGCAGTATTTT. Protein product: CASSQSLAGVWGTDTQYF. V is TRBV14 and J is TRBJ2-3; TRBD2 matches at 10 bases. CDR1 is SGHDN, CDR2 FVKESK, per germline. The V and J ends lost 2 bases and 1 base, in that order; junction bases with no gene match: 9. The CDR3 is 18 residues long. The variable domain in full, completed from reference TRBV14 and TRBJ2-3, reads EAGVTQFPSHSVIEKGQTVTLRCDPISGHDNLYWYRRVMGKEIKFLLHFVKESKQDESGMPNNRFLAERTGGTYSTLKVQPAELEDSGVYFCASSQSLAGVWGTDTQYFGPGTRLTVL.

V is TRBV29-1 and J is TRBJ1-3; D gene unclear. Per germline, CDR1 SQVTM and CDR2 ANQGSEA. The CDR3 consists of 14 residues. The V end lost 0 bases, the J end lost 2 bases, and 8 bases lay between the germline ends. CDR3 protein: CSVEDSRPGNTIYF. CDR3 DNA sequence: TGCAGCGTTGAAGATTCGCGGCCTGGAAACACCATATATTTT.

This clone was seen only a few times. The V gene is TRBV5-1, the J gene TRBJ1-3; 11 bases fit TRBD1. Germline loops: CDR1 SGHRS, CDR2 YFSETQ. V lost 3 bases to trimming and J lost 4 bases; unmatched junction nucleotides: 9. This CDR3 has 17 amino acids. The CDR3: CASSSGSGQGAGNTIYF. DNA for the CDR3: TGCGCCAGCAGCTCGGGCAGTGGACAGGGGGCCGGAAACACCATATATTTT.

The chain links TRBV19 to TRBJ1-2; possible D gene TRBD1, 6 bases. Deletions cut 0 bases from V and 8 bases from J, with 22 bases between. The CDR3 loop spans 17 amino acids. Germline values: CDR1 LNHDA, CDR2 SQIVND (reference sequence). The CDR3 sequence: CASSIDGGAGSSMGYTF. The CDR3 DNA reads TGTGCCAGTAGTATAGACGGGGGGGCTGGGTCTTCAATGGGCTACACCTTC. Using reference TRBV19 and TRBJ1-2 for the parts outside the CDR3, the full variable domain is DGGITQSPKYLFRKEGQNVTLSCEQNLNHDAMYWYRQDPGQGLRLIYYSQIVNDFQKGDIAEGYSVSREKKESFPLTVTSAQKNPTAFYLCASSIDGGAGSSMGYTFGSGTRLTVV.

The chain links TRBV27 to TRBJ2-7; 9 nucleotides line up with TRBD2. Trimming took 5 bases from V and 4 from J; bases not matched to a gene: 15. This CDR3 region has 17 residues. CDR1 MNHEY and CDR2 SMNVEV come from the germline V gene (reference sequence). CDR3: CASSLRALAGLVYEQYF. The CDR3 DNA is TGTGCCAGCAGTCTACGGGCGCTAGCGGGATTGGTTTACGAGCAGTACTTC.

This clone is a singleton in its sample. This chain links TRBV5-1 with TRBJ2-2; 11 nucleotides match TRBD2. V was clipped by 3 bases and J by 6 bases; unmatched bases: 7. CDR1 is SGHRS, CDR2 YFSETQ, per germline. The CDR3 is 16 amino acids. The CDR3 bases are TGCGCCAGCAGCTCCGTCCTAGCGGGGGGATCCGGGGAGCTGTTTTTT. This sequence encodes CASSSVLAGGSGELFF.

This chain links TRBV3-1 (or the pseudogene TRBV3-2) with TRBJ2-1; 11 bases match TRBD2. This CDR3 is 17 amino acids long. V shed 4 bases and J 0 bases; nucleotides not matched to a gene: 5. Looked up from germline, CDR1 is LGHDT and CDR2 is YNNKEL (reference sequence). The CDR3 reads CASSPTSGRGSYNEQFF. CDR3 bases: TGTGCCAGCAGCCCTACTAGCGGGAGAGGCTCCTACAATGAGCAGTTCTTC.

This clone has just one count. The CDR3 region is CASSLGTSGPGETQYF. CDR3 coding DNA: TGCGCCAGCAGCTTAGGGACTAGCGGGCCGGGGGAGACCCAGTACTTC. The rearrangement links TRBV5-1 to TRBJ2-5; 12 bases match TRBD2. Germline values: CDR1 SGHRS, CDR2 YFSETQ. V was clipped by 2 bases and J by 5 bases; unmatched bases: 7. The CDR3 spans 16 residues.

This chain links TRBV6-5 with TRBJ1-1, with a weak D call TRBD1 (6 bases). Germline lookup yields CDR1 MNHEY and CDR2 SVGAGI. The CDR3 contains 13 residues. Trimming pared 8 bases from V and 6 bases from J, leaving 16 bases between. In DNA, the CDR3 is TGTGCCAGCCTACAGCGAGGGACATCTGAAGCTTTCTTT. Translating it yields CASLQRGTSEAFF.

This CDR3 is CASSPRTGTNSPLHF. The DNA for the CDR3 is TGTGCCAGCAGCCCTCGGACAGGGACCAATTCACCCCTCCACTTT. The V gene is TRBV9, the J gene TRBJ1-6; 8 nucleotides match TRBD1. This CDR3 has 15 residues. V shed 4 bases, J shed 7 bases, and the junction held 7 bases outside the gene matches. CDR1 SGDLS and CDR2 YYNGEE come from the germline V gene.

J is TRBJ2-1 and V is TRBV5-1; 8 bases match TRBD2. V lost 0 bases and J lost 6; bases outside the gene matches: 5. The CDR3 has 15 residues. Germline V CDR1 and CDR2: SGHRS, YFSETQ. This CDR3 reads CASSLGSGGANEQFF. In DNA form, the CDR3 reads TGCGCCAGCAGCTTGGGTTCGGGAGGGGCCAATGAGCAGTTCTTC.

In its sample, this clone was seen once. J is TRBJ2-3 and V is TRBV2, with D possibly being TRBD1 (5 bases). This CDR3 is 13 amino acids long. CDR1 and CDR2 (germline): SNHLY, FYNNEI. V was trimmed by 2 bases and J by 7 bases, leaving 10 bases between them. The CDR3 protein is CASSEIGAYTQYF. The CDR3 nucleotides read TGTGCCAGCAGTGAAATAGGGGCCTATACGCAGTATTTT.

Written as DNA, the CDR3 is TGTGCCAGTAGTATGGCCGGGACAGTCTCTGGAAACACCATATATTTT. This encodes CASSMAGTVSGNTIYF. The chain combines TRBV19 with TRBJ1-3; 7 nucleotides match TRBD1. V was clipped by 3 bases and J by 0 bases; unmatched bases: 5. Per germline, CDR1 LNHDA and CDR2 SQIVND (reference sequence). The CDR3 extends over 16 amino acids.

The V gene is TRBV9, the J gene TRBJ1-1; D possibly corresponds to TRBD1 (6 bases). The V and J ends lost 4 bases and 5 bases respectively, with 12 bases between them. Germline V gene data show CDR1 as SGDLS and CDR2 as YYNGEE. The CDR3 contains 13 residues. Here the CDR3 reads CASSREGDTEAFF. The CDR3 region has the DNA TGTGCCAGCAGCCGAGAGGGGGATACTGAAGCTTTCTTT.

This chain links TRBV9 with TRBJ1-5, with D perhaps TRBD1 (6 bases). Looked up from germline, CDR1 is SGDLS and CDR2 is YYNGEE. This CDR3 region has 14 residues. V lost 0 bases to trimming and J lost 3 bases, with 7 bases between them. CDR3 amino acids: CASSVGQVNQPQHF. CDR3 nucleotide sequence: TGTGCCAGCAGCGTAGGACAGGTCAATCAGCCCCAGCATTTT.

Points on this clone: One junction end does not reproduce the germline sequence, and a read error may be involved. The chain uses TRBV12-3 or TRBV12-4 and TRBJ2-7; perhaps TRBD2 as D (5 bases). This CDR3 contains 13 residues. DNA of the CDR3: TGTGCCAGCAGTCTTGAATTGGGAGATCCTCAAACCTTC. This encodes CASSLELGDPQTF.

CDR3 protein: CASSPPGRSEQYF. The CDR3 bases are TGTGCCAGCAGTCCCCCCGGTCGCTCCGAGCAGTACTTC. J is TRBJ2-7 and V is TRBV12-3 or TRBV12-4; D is uncertain. The ends were cut back, 5 bases at V and 6 bases at J, with 14 bases in the middle. The CDR3 sequence is 13 residues long.

V gene TRBV28 combines with J gene TRBJ1-4; TRBD1 aligns across 9 bases. After removal of 2 bases from V and 8 bases from J, the junction contained 6 bases not matched to a gene. The CDR3 runs 15 residues. The V gene's germline CDR1 is MDHEN and CDR2 SYDVKM. The CDR3 sequence: CASSLTTGGYEKLFF. The DNA for the CDR3 is TGTGCCAGCAGTTTAACGACAGGGGGGTACGAAAAACTGTTTTTT.

CDR3 sequence: CASSFQDRSPLHF. For the CDR3, the DNA is TGTGCCAGCAGTTTTCAGGATCGCTCACCCCTCCACTTT. V and J are TRBV6-5 and TRBJ1-6; D unresolved. Between the trimmed V and J ends, which lost 4 bases and 10 bases, there was a span of 11 bases. Germline CDR1 is MNHEY and CDR2 is SVGAGI. There are 13 residues in the CDR3.

The rearrangement uses TRBV3-1 (or the pseudogene TRBV3-2) and TRBJ2-2; 8 bases map to TRBD2. The CDR3 covers 18 residues. Trimming removed 1 base from V and 2 bases from J; junction bases left unmatched: 9. Germline loops: CDR1 LGHDT, CDR2 YNNKEL (reference sequence). This CDR3 is CASSQVRPSGPNTGELFF. The CDR3 region has the DNA TGTGCCAGCAGCCAAGTACGGCCTAGCGGGCCAAACACCGGGGAGCTGTTTTTT.

V gene TRBV7-2 combines with J gene TRBJ2-7; D is undetermined. V was clipped by 1 base and J by 4 bases, with 8 bases between them. The CDR3 has 13 residues. Germline CDR1 SGHTA, CDR2 FQGNSA. The CDR3 DNA sequence: TGTGCCAGCAGCTTAGATCGACTTTACGAGCAGTACTTC. Its protein is CASSLDRLYEQYF.